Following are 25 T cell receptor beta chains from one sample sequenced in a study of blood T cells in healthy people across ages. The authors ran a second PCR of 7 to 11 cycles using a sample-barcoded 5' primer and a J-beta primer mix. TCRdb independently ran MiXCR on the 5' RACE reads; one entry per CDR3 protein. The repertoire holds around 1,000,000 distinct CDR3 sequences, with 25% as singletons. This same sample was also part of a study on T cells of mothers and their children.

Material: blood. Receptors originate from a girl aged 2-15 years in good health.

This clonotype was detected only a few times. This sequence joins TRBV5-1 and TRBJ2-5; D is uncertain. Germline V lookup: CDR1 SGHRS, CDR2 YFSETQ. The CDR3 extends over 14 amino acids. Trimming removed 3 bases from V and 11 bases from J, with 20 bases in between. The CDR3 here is CASSSEYPGRKQYF. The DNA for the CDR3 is TGCGCCAGCAGCTCCGAATACCCCGGACGCAAGCAGTACTTC.

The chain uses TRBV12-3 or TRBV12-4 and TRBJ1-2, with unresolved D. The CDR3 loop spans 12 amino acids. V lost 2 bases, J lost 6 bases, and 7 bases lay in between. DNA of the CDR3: TGTGCCAGCAGTTTACGGCTGAATGGCTACACCTTC. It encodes CASSLRLNGYTF.

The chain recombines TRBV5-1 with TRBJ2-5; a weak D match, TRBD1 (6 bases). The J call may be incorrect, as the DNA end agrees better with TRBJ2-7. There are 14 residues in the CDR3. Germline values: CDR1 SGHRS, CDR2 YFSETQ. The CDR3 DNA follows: TGCGCCAGCAGCTCCAAACAGGGCACCTACGAGCAGTACTTC. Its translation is CASSSKQGTYEQYF.

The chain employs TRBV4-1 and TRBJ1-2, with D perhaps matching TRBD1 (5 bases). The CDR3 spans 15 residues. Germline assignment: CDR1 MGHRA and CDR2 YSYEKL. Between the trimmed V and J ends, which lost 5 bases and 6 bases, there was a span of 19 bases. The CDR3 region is CASSTHREGINGYTF. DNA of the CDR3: TGCGCCAGCAGCACGCACCGGGAGGGGATAAATGGCTACACCTTC.

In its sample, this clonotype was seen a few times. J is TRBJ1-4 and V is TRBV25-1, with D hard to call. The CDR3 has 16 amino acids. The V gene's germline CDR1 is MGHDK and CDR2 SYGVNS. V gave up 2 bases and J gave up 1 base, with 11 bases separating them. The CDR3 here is CASSERRGLTNEKLFF. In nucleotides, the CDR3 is TGTGCCAGCAGTGAACGTCGAGGGTTAACTAATGAAAAACTGTTTTTT. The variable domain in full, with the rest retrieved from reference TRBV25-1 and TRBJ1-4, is EADIYQTPRYLVIGTGKKITLECSQTMGHDKMYWYQQDPGMELHLIHYSYGVNSTEKGDLSSESTVSRIRTEHFPLTLESARPSHTSQYLCASSERRGLTNEKLFFGSGTQLSVL.

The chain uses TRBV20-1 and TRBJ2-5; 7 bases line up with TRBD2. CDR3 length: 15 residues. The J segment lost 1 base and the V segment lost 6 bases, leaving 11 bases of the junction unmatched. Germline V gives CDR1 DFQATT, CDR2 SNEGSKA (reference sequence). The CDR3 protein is CSARSLGGVQETQYF. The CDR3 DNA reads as TGCAGTGCCAGATCCCTGGGGGGGGTCCAAGAGACCCAGTACTTC.

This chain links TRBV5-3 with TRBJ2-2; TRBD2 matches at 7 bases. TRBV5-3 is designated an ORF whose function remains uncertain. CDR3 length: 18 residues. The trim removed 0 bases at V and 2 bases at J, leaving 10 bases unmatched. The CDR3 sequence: CARSLEAGSGVNTGELFF. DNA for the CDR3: TGTGCCAGAAGCTTGGAAGCAGGGAGCGGGGTTAACACCGGGGAGCTGTTTTTT.

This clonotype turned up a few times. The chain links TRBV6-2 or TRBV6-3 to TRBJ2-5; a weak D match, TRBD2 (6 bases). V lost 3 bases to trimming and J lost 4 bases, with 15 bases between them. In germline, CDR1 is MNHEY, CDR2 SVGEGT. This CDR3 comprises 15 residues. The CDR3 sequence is CASSYARTGGETQYF. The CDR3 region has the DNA TGTGCCAGCAGTTATGCCAGGACCGGGGGAGAGACCCAGTACTTC.

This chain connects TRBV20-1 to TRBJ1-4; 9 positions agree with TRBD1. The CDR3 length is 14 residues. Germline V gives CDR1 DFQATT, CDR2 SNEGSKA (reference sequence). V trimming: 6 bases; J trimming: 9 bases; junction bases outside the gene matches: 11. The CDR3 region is CSAGYRGRRKKLFF. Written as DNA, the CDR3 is TGCAGTGCCGGATACAGGGGGCGCCGTAAAAAACTGTTTTTT.

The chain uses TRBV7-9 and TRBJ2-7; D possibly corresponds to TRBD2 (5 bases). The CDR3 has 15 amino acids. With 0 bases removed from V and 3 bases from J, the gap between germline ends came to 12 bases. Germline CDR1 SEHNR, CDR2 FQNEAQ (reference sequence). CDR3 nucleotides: TGTGCCAGCAGCTTAGCTATTCGAGGGCTCTACGAGCAGTACTTC. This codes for CASSLAIRGLYEQYF.

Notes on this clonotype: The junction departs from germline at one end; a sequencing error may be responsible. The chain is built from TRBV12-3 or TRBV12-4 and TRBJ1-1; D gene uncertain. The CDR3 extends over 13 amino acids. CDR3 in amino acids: CASRRTENTGAFF. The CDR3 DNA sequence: TGTGCCAGCAGAAGGACGGAGAACACTGGAGCTTTCTTT.

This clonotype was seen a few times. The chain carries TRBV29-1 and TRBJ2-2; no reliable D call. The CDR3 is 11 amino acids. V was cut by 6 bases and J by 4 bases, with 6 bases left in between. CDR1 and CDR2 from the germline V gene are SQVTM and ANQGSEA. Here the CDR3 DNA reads TGCAGCGTCTATACCACCGGGGAGCTGTTTTTT. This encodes CSVYTTGELFF.

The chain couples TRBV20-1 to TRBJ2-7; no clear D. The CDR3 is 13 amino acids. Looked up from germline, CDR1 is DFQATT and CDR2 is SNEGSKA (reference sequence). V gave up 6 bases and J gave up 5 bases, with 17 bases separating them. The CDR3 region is CSAEGYSADEQYF. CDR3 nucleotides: TGCAGTGCCGAAGGGTATTCGGCCGACGAGCAGTACTTC.

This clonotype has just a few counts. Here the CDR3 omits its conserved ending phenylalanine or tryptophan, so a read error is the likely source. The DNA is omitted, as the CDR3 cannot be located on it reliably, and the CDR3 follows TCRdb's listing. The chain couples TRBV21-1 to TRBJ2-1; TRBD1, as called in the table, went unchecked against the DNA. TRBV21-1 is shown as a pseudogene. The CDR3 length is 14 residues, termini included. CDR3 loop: CASSTRTGLNEQYL.

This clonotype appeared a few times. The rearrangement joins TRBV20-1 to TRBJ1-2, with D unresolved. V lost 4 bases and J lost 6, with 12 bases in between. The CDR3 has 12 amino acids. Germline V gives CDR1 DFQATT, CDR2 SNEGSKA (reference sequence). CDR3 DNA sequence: TGCAGTGCTAAGACGGGATTAAATGGCTACACCTTC. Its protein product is CSAKTGLNGYTF.

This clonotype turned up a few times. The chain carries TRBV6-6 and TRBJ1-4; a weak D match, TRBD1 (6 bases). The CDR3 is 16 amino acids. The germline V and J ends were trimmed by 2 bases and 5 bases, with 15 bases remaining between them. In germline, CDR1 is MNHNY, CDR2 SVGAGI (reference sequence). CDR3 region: CASSYRPGGGNEKLFF. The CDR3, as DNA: TGTGCCAGCAGTTACCGTCCGGGGGGGGGCAATGAAAAACTGTTTTTT.

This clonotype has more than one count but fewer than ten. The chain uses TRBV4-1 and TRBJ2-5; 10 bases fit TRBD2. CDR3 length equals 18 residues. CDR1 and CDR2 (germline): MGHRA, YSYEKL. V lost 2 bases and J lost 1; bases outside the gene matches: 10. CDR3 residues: CASSQYPIAGGRQETQYF. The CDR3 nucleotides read TGCGCCAGCAGCCAATATCCAATAGCGGGAGGCCGCCAAGAGACCCAGTACTTC.

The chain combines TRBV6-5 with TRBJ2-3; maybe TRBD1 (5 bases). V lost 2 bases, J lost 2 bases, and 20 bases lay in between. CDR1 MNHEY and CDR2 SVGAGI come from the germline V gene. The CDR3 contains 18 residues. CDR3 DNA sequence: TGTGCCAGCAGTTACACCCCGCCTACTGGGGCTATCACAGATACGCAGTATTTT. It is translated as CASSYTPPTGAITDTQYF.

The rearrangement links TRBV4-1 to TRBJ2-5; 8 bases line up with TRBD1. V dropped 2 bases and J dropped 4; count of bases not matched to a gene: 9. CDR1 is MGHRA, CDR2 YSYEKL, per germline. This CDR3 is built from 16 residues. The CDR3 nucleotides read TGCGCCAGCAGCCAACATAATCAGGGGGCGGGAGAGACCCAGTACTTC. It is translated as CASSQHNQGAGETQYF.

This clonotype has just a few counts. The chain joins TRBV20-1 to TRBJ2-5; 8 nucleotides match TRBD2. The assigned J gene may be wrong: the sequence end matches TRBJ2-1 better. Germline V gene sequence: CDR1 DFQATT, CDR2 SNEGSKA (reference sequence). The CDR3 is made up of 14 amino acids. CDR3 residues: CSAMALAAYNEQFF. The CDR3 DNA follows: TGCAGTGCCATGGCACTAGCGGCTTACAATGAGCAGTTCTTC.

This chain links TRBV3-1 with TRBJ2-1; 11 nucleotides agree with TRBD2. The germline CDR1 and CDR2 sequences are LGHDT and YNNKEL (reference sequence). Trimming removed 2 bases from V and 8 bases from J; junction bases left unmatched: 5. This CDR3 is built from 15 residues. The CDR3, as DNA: TGTGCCAGCAGCCAAATACTAGCGGGAGAGGATGAGCAGTTCTTC. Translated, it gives CASSQILAGEDEQFF.

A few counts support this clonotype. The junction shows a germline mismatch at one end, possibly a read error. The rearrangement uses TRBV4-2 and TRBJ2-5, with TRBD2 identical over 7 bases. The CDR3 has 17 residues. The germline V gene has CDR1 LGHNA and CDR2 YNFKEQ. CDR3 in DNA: TGTGCCAGCAACCAAGATGGGCCAGCGGGATATGAAGAGACCCAGTACTTC. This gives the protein CASNQDGPAGYEETQYF.

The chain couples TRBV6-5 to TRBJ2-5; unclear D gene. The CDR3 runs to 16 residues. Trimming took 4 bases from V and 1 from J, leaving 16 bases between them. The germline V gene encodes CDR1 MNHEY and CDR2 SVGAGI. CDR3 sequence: CASSSDRPGFQETQYF. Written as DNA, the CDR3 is TGTGCCAGCAGTTCCGACCGACCAGGATTCCAAGAGACCCAGTACTTC.

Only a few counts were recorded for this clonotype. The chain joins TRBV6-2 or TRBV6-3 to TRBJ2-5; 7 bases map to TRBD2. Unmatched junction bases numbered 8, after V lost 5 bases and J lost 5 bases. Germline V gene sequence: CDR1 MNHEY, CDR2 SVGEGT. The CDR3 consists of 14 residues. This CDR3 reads CASSTRLAAETQYF. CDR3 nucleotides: TGTGCCAGCAGTACCAGACTAGCAGCGGAGACCCAGTACTTC.

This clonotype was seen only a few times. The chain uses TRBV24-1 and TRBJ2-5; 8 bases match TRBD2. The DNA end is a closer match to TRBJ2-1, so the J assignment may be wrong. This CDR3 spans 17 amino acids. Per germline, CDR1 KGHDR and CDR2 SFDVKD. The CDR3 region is CATSDLRQAGVVNEQFF. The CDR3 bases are TGTGCCACCAGTGATCTCCGCCAAGCGGGAGTGGTAAATGAGCAGTTCTTC.